The subject of this entry is one TCR beta chain. Its target is not known. The data are from a study of T cell responses to AZD1222 COVID-19 vaccine. Notes on the study in general: Elevations in Spike-specific TCR breadth and depth followed administration of two AZD1222 doses. Donors were chiefly white British, with a greater number of females, and clonal diversity was perhaps underestimated.

V lost 5 bases to trimming and J lost 1 base, with 8 bases between them. This CDR3 region has 13 residues. Sequenced by immunoSEQ multiplex PCR; TCRdb stores in-frame clones only, minus some. The sample consists of about 110,000 clones, roughly 87% of them appearing once. The TCR sequence derives from an adult in good health. The rearrangement links TRBV12-3 or TRBV12-4 to TRBJ1-1, with D possibly being TRBD1 (5 bases). Material: peripheral blood, obtained on day 0 of MenACWY control vaccination. The CDR3 nucleotides read TGTGCCAGCAGTACACAGGCGAACACTGAAGCTTTCTTT. It yields the protein CASSTQANTEAFF.